This T cell receptor (beta chain) was documented in a study of OX40 agonist ivuxolimab in advanced cancers. Across the study: Patients were dosed intravenously with ivuxolimab at 0.01 to 10 mg/kg every 2 weeks. Head and neck, renal cell, melanoma or hepatocellular carcinoma were the cancers that dose-escalation patients had.

Germline V gene lookup returns CDR1 SNHLY and CDR2 FYNNEI. V was clipped by 3 bases and J by 5 bases, with 10 bases between them. This CDR3 region has 13 residues. Study findings and constraints: Averaging showed that CD8+ T cells had more expanded clones than CD4+ did.

Sequenced by immunoSEQ multiplex PCR; TCRdb stores in-frame clones only, minus some. Here the sample spans tens of thousands of clones, 75% to 90% being singletons. Autoimmune disease history or systemic immunosuppression was exclusionary. This clone was observed a handful of times. The target antigen is unknown. The TCR originated in an adult with an advanced solid tumor such as melanoma, head and neck, liver or kidney cancer. The sample was CD4+ or CD8+ T cells sorted from blood, taken in a trial of the OX40 agonist ivuxolimab. V gene TRBV2 combines with J gene TRBJ1-1; D is perhaps TRBD1 (5 bases). For the CDR3, the DNA is TGTGCCAGCAGTGAGCAGGGTAGGACTGAAGCTTTCTTT. Translating gives CASSEQGRTEAFF.